This T cell receptor (beta chain) was captured by sequencing in a study of blood T cells in healthy people across ages. Study results and caveats: A greater number of naive CD4+ cells and higher diversity distinguished long-lived donors from aged donors. Diversity estimates drawn from one million T cells were deemed underestimates.

It was with a sample-barcoded 5' primer and a J-beta primer mix that a second PCR of roughly 7 to 12 cycles was run. TCRdb re-called the 5' RACE reads through MiXCR, storing one row per CDR3 protein. The data contain roughly 1.6 million distinct CDR3 sequences, roughly 30% of them singletons. Each donor supplied 7.5 to 10 milliliters of peripheral blood. There are 17 residues in the CDR3. Per germline, CDR1 MNHEY and CDR2 SVGAGI. V lost 4 bases and J 4 bases, leaving 22 bases between the germline ends. Concerning this clonotype: Its antigen is unidentified.

The TCR sequence derives from a woman under 40 in good health. Specimen: blood. The chain couples TRBV6-5 to TRBJ1-1; no firm D call. The CDR3 DNA is TGTGCCAGCAGTTCGGGTGTTAGGTGGGGTGGTGGCACTGAAGCTTTCTTT. This gives the protein CASSSGVRWGGGTEAFF.